The sequence of this T cell receptor beta chain was determined in a study of blood T cells in healthy people across ages. Trimming pared 4 bases from V and 1 base from J, leaving 10 bases between. This CDR3 region has 14 residues. Germline V gene sequence: CDR1 LGHDT, CDR2 YNNKEL (reference sequence). Healthy Caucasian individuals from Russia aged 6 to 90 were enrolled as donors. A sample-barcoded 5' primer and a J-beta primer mix were used in a second PCR of roughly 7 to 11 cycles. TCRdb recomputed calls from the 5' RACE reads with MiXCR, one row per CDR3 protein. Of around 1,000,000 distinct CDR3 sequences detected, 25% appear once; the ten largest clones hold 0.65% to 0.95%. To note about this clonotype: What it recognizes is unknown.

Points from the study as a whole: Using unsorted PBMCs precluded a conclusive naive versus antigen-experienced comparison.

The same sample was also used in a study of T cells of mothers and their children. That study adds: Donation involved three healthy Caucasian mothers and the six children that they had.

The sequenced sample consisted of blood. J is TRBJ2-5 and V is TRBV3-1; D gene uncertain. The receptor's source is a girl aged 2 to 10 in good health. CDR3: CASSPPYFQETQYF. CDR3 bases: TGTGCCAGCAGCCCTCCTTACTTCCAAGAGACCCAGTACTTC.